This entry features one T cell receptor beta chain sequence. Its specificity is not known. Study results and caveats: Greatest tumor Treg TCR overlap was with tumor naive CD4+ cells.

The sorted Tregs were CD4+CD25+CD127-/low cells. TCRdb independently ran MiXCR on the 5' RACE reads; one entry per CDR3 protein. The sample lists around 55,000 distinct CDR3 sequences; around 20% were seen once. This CDR3 has 15 residues. Losses at the gene ends were 0 bases for V and 3 bases for J; bases not matched to a gene: 4. Per the germline V gene, CDR1 is SGHRS and CDR2 is YFSETQ. The rearrangement uses TRBV5-1 and TRBJ2-3; TRBD1 matches 7 bases. The sequenced sample consisted of tumor-infiltrating Tregs sorted from the breast tumor. This receptor was obtained from a female donor with breast cancer. The chain's CDR3 is CASSLEGGLTDTQYF. CDR3 coding DNA: TGCGCCAGCAGCTTGGAAGGGGGCCTAACAGATACGCAGTATTTT.